Listed here are 32 T cell receptor beta chains from one sample, sequenced in a study of blood T cell repertoires in COVID-19. Sequenced by immunoSEQ multiplex PCR; TCRdb stores in-frame clones only, minus some. The sample holds roughly 210,000 clones, over 75% seen once. The sequenced sample was PBMCs or T cells enriched from blood (not recorded which). The receptors shown here come from a man under 40 in a cohort exposed to, infected with or recovered from COVID-19 (not recorded which).

CDR3 sequence reads: CASSFFPPGRQPQHF. CDR3 sequence (DNA): TGTGCCAGCAGTTTCTTTCCCCCAGGGCGACAGCCCCAGCATTTT. This chain uses TRBV28 with TRBJ1-5; weak D call: TRBD1 (5 bases). V was pared by 3 bases and J by 7 bases, with 16 bases between. Germline CDR1 and CDR2: MDHEN and SYDVKM. The CDR3 is made up of 15 amino acids.

This clone is a singleton in its sample. The genes are TRBV6-5 and TRBJ1-6; 7 bases are a match to TRBD1. CDR1 is MNHEY, CDR2 SVGAGI, per germline. This CDR3 region has 14 residues. Unmatched junction bases numbered 0, after V lost 0 bases and J lost 7 bases. The CDR3 DNA follows: TGTGCCAGCAGTTACTCCAGGGGGAATTCACCCCTCCACTTT. It is translated as CASSYSRGNSPLHF.

For the CDR3, the DNA is TGCGCCAGCAGCCAAGATCTGTCGTCAGTTGAGCAGTTCTTC. Translation gives CASSQDLSSVEQFF. The chain employs TRBV4-1 and TRBJ2-1, with no clear D. CDR1 and CDR2 (germline): MGHRA, YSYEKL. The V end lost 0 bases, the J end lost 9 bases, and 12 bases lay between the germline ends. The CDR3 is 14 amino acids.

The chain has TRBV12-5 and TRBJ2-1, with TRBD2 as a possible D gene (6 bases). Germline CDR1 is LGHNT and CDR2 is FRNRAP. Trimming cost V 0 bases and J 3 bases, with 15 bases left between them. This CDR3 spans 17 amino acids. The CDR3 coding sequence is TGTGCTAGTGGTTTGGTACTATCCTCGGGACTCTACAATGAGCAGTTCTTC. Protein product: CASGLVLSSGLYNEQFF.

The chain couples TRBV5-1 to TRBJ2-1; TRBD1 matches at 9 bases. Losses at the gene ends were 4 bases for V and 4 bases for J; bases not matched to a gene: 12. The CDR3 contains 17 residues. Germline V gene data show CDR1 as SGHRS and CDR2 as YFSETQ. The CDR3 region has the DNA TGCGCCAGCAGCGTAAATTCCGGGACAGGGCCTTACAATGAGCAGTTCTTC. This codes for CASSVNSGTGPYNEQFF.

This rearrangement joins TRBV19 to TRBJ2-1; possible D gene TRBD2, 6 bases. V was shortened by 0 bases and J by 4 bases, with 7 bases between the two germline ends. The CDR3 loop spans 14 amino acids. Germline lookup yields CDR1 LNHDA and CDR2 SQIVND (reference sequence). As DNA, the CDR3 is TGTGCCAGTAGTATAGAAGGGACTTACAATGAGCAGTTCTTC. Protein product: CASSIEGTYNEQFF.

Concerning this clone itself: One end of the junction fails to match germline, which may point to a read error. V gene TRBV7-7 combines with J gene TRBJ2-5, with TRBD1 as a possible D gene (5 bases). In germline, CDR1 is SSHAT, CDR2 FNYEAQ (reference sequence). The CDR3 covers 15 residues. CDR3 amino acids: CASSLVPGSQETQYF. The CDR3 DNA follows: TGTGCTAGCAGCTTAGTCCCAGGGTCCCAAGAGACCCAGTACTTC.

The rearrangement links TRBV7-8 to TRBJ1-2; maybe TRBD1 (5 bases). The germline V and J ends were trimmed by 2 bases and 7 bases, with 14 bases remaining between them. The CDR3 contains 14 residues. Per the germline V gene, CDR1 is SGHVS and CDR2 is FQNEAQ. As DNA, the CDR3 is TGTGCCAGCAGCTTAAATCCGCCCGGGGGTGGCTACACCTTC. This gives the protein CASSLNPPGGGYTF. Using reference TRBV7-8 and TRBJ1-2 for the parts outside the CDR3, the full variable domain is GAGVSQSPRYKVAKRGQDVALRCDPISGHVSLFWYQQALGQGPEFLTYFQNEAQLDKSGLPSDRFFAERPEGSVSTLKIQRTQQEDSAVYLCASSLNPPGGGYTFGSGTRLTVV.

The chain carries TRBV5-1 and TRBJ1-2, with D unresolved. Germline V CDR1 and CDR2: SGHRS, YFSETQ. Trimming took 4 bases from V and 7 from J, leaving 17 bases between them. The CDR3 covers 14 residues. The CDR3 DNA follows: TGCGCCAGCAGCCTTGGGTCGGCGGCTGCTGGCTACACCTTC. Protein sequence: CASSLGSAAAGYTF.

The rearrangement uses TRBV27 and TRBJ1-2; 11 nucleotides line up with TRBD1. Germline trimming cut 0 bases from V and 7 bases from J; bases unmatched to any gene: 7. CDR1 is MNHEY and CDR2 is SMNVEV in the germline V gene (reference sequence). The CDR3 contains 16 residues. Here the CDR3 reads CASSLSYPGTGGGYTF. Here the CDR3 DNA reads TGTGCCAGCAGTTTATCCTATCCAGGGACAGGGGGTGGCTACACCTTC.

This clone is a singleton in its sample. Here the CDR3 DNA reads TGTGCCAGCAGCTTAGGGGGACACCTCACAGATACGCAGTATTTT. Encoded protein: CASSLGGHLTDTQYF. The J gene is TRBJ2-3, the V gene TRBV7-2; D is possibly TRBD1 (6 bases). CDR1 and CDR2 (germline): SGHTA, FQGNSA. The V end was cut by 1 base, the J end by 2 bases, with 10 bases between. The CDR3 is 15 amino acids.

The V call is TRBV19, the J call TRBJ2-1; 7 nucleotides match TRBD2. Germline CDR1 reads LNHDA; CDR2 reads SQIVND (reference sequence). Germline trimming cut 9 bases from V and 5 bases from J; bases unmatched to any gene: 10. This CDR3 has 14 amino acids. CDR3 sequence reads: CARKGLGLHNEQFF. CDR3 DNA sequence: TGTGCCAGAAAAGGACTAGGCCTGCACAATGAGCAGTTCTTC.

The chain links TRBV4-1 to TRBJ2-1; 12 nucleotides align to TRBD2. This CDR3 comprises 21 residues. V was clipped by 3 bases and J by 4 bases; unmatched bases: 19. CDR1 and CDR2 from the germline V gene are MGHRA and YSYEKL. In DNA, the CDR3 is TGCGCCAGCAGCCATCCACCGACTAGCGGGAGACCCGCGCGATTTTACAATGAGCAGTTCTTC. The encoded protein is CASSHPPTSGRPARFYNEQFF.

This chain joins TRBV27 and TRBJ2-7; a possible D gene is TRBD2 (5 bases). The V and J ends lost 2 bases and 4 bases respectively, with 21 bases between them. This CDR3 has 17 residues. From germline, CDR1 is MNHEY and CDR2 SMNVEV (reference sequence). The CDR3 here is CASSLTFRGNGRYEQYF. The CDR3 nucleotides are TGTGCCAGCAGTTTAACATTTAGAGGGAATGGGCGATACGAGCAGTACTTC.

The V gene is TRBV7-3, the J gene TRBJ2-2; 7 nucleotides agree with TRBD2. The V segment lost 5 bases and the J segment 6 bases; nucleotides outside the gene matches: 3. Germline CDR1 SGHTA, CDR2 FQGTGA. This CDR3 has 13 residues. CDR3 region: CASSKTSAGELFF. CDR3 nucleotide sequence: TGTGCCAGCAGCAAAACTAGCGCCGGGGAGCTGTTTTTT.

This clone was seen just once. The chain is built from TRBV4-3 and TRBJ2-5, with TRBD1 matching over 7 bases. This CDR3 contains 16 residues. Germline values: CDR1 LGHNA, CDR2 YSLEER. Losses at the gene ends were 3 bases for V and 2 bases for J; bases not matched to a gene: 9. This CDR3 is CASSQGQRTSQETQYF. CDR3 bases: TGCGCCAGCAGCCAGGGACAGCGGACCTCACAAGAGACCCAGTACTTC.

The chain uses TRBV27 and TRBJ2-7; TRBD1 matches at 9 bases. The CDR3 sequence is 19 residues long. Germline-derived CDR1 and CDR2 are MNHEY and SMNVEV (reference sequence). J was trimmed by 4 bases and V by 5 bases; bases with no gene match: 21. CDR3 protein: CASSPSGTGLPAIPYEQYF. CDR3 nucleotides: TGTGCCAGCAGTCCCTCCGGGACAGGGTTGCCCGCCATCCCTTACGAGCAGTACTTC.

On this clone: This specimen includes other DNA sequences encoding the same CDR3. The genes are TRBV6-5 and TRBJ2-2; a possible D gene is TRBD1 (5 bases). Germline CDR1 is MNHEY and CDR2 is SVGAGI. The CDR3 is made up of 14 amino acids. The germline V and J ends were trimmed by 6 bases and 2 bases, with 10 bases remaining between them. The DNA for the CDR3 is TGTGCCAGCAGAAGACAGCGTAACACCGGGGAGCTGTTTTTT. This translates into CASRRQRNTGELFF.

This sequence joins TRBV9 and TRBJ2-3; TRBD2 aligns across 10 bases. V gave up 2 bases and J gave up 1 base; unmatched junction bases: 1. Germline CDR1 and CDR2: SGDLS and YYNGEE. The CDR3 has 15 amino acids. This chain's CDR3 is CASSVGTSGTDTQYF. CDR3 coding DNA: TGTGCCAGCAGCGTCGGGACTAGCGGCACAGATACGCAGTATTTT.

The J gene is TRBJ2-1, the V gene TRBV14; 9 bases align to TRBD2. With 1 base clipped from V and 6 bases from J, the junction kept 10 bases outside the gene matches. CDR1 and CDR2 from the germline V gene are SGHDN and FVKESK. The CDR3 length is 17 residues. CDR3 coding DNA: TGTGCCAGCAGCCAAGTTACGGTAGCGGGAGCTCCCAATGAGCAGTTCTTC. Protein sequence: CASSQVTVAGAPNEQFF.

The chain has TRBV9 and TRBJ1-5, with TRBD1 matching 11 bases. This CDR3 contains 15 residues. Trimming cost V 4 bases and J 7 bases; bases outside gene matches: 7. Germline V gene lookup returns CDR1 SGDLS and CDR2 YYNGEE. As DNA, the CDR3 is TGTGCCAGCAGCCCTGGGACAGGGGGGGACCAGCCCCAGCATTTT. This encodes CASSPGTGGDQPQHF.

The chain carries TRBV18 and TRBJ2-2, with 9 bases that match TRBD2. The J segment lost 4 bases and the V segment lost 3 bases, leaving 12 bases of the junction unmatched. Germline V gene sequence: CDR1 KGHSH, CDR2 LQKENI. The CDR3 contains 18 residues. CDR3 coding DNA: TGTGCCAGCTCACCCCCCCGCGCTAGCGGGACGTTCACCGGGGAGCTGTTTTTT. It yields the protein CASSPPRASGTFTGELFF.

This clone appeared a single time. V and J are TRBV27 and TRBJ2-7, with 8 positions matching TRBD2. The CDR3 has 15 residues. J gave up 5 bases and V 5 bases, and 11 bases lay outside the gene matches. Germline V lookup: CDR1 MNHEY, CDR2 SMNVEV (reference sequence). CDR3 bases: TGTGCCAGCAGTCTCCTGGGGCGGGAGGACCACGAGCAGTACTTC. It translates to CASSLLGREDHEQYF.

CDR3 bases: TGTGCCAGTAGTACAACCTACAATGAGCAGTTCTTC. This encodes CASSTTYNEQFF. V and J are TRBV19 and TRBJ2-1; unclear D gene. CDR1 and CDR2 (germline): LNHDA, SQIVND (reference sequence). Trimming left V 4 bases short and J 2 bases short, with 3 bases between. The CDR3 is 12 amino acids.

The chain links TRBV27 to TRBJ1-4; TRBD1 is a possible D gene (5 bases). The CDR3 runs to 14 residues. Germline CDR1 reads MNHEY; CDR2 reads SMNVEV (reference sequence). The V end was cut by 2 bases, the J end by 6 bases, with 10 bases between. The CDR3 DNA follows: TGTGCCAGCAGTTTAGGAGGGGCTTATGAAAAACTGTTTTTT. This encodes CASSLGGAYEKLFF.

The gene calls are TRBV10-2 and TRBJ2-7; D is possibly TRBD1 (6 bases). Trimming stripped 7 bases from V and 2 bases from J, with 18 bases between. CDR1 and CDR2 from the germline V gene are WSHSY and SAAADI. The CDR3 runs 15 residues. Here the CDR3 reads CASKFRQDPTYEQYF. CDR3 DNA sequence: TGCGCCAGCAAATTCAGACAGGATCCCACCTACGAGCAGTACTTC.

To note about this clone: Other DNA sequences from this sample encode an identical CDR3 as well. The chain is built from TRBV9 and TRBJ2-7, with a tentative D call TRBD1 (6 bases). CDR3 length equals 13 residues. The germline V gene has CDR1 SGDLS and CDR2 YYNGEE. Between the trimmed V and J ends, which lost 0 bases and 3 bases, there was a span of 7 bases. The DNA of the CDR3 is TGTGCCAGCAGCGTAGAACAGGGCTACGAGCAGTACTTC. Protein product: CASSVEQGYEQYF. Using reference TRBV9 and TRBJ2-7 for the parts outside the CDR3, the full variable domain is DSGVTQTPKHLITATGQRVTLRCSPRSGDLSVYWYQQSLDQGLQFLIQYYNGEERAKGNILERFSAQQFPDLHSELNLSSLELGDSALYFCASSVEQGYEQYFGPGTRLTVT.

This CDR3 is CASSLFTYEQYF. The CDR3 DNA reads TGTGCCAGCAGTTTATTTACCTACGAGCAGTACTTC. The chain has TRBV28 and TRBJ2-7; D uncertain. This CDR3 region has 12 residues. Germline-derived CDR1 and CDR2 are MDHEN and SYDVKM. V lost 1 base to trimming and J lost 2 bases, with 3 bases between them.

This chain uses TRBV27 with TRBJ1-2; D may be TRBD1 (5 bases). V lost 2 bases to trimming and J lost 2 bases, with 18 bases between them. CDR1 and CDR2 (germline): MNHEY, SMNVEV (reference sequence). The CDR3 is 17 amino acids. The CDR3 bases are TGTGCCAGCAGTTTAGTGGGCCGGGGGAATGGGAACTATGGCTACACCTTC. Protein sequence: CASSLVGRGNGNYGYTF.

The chain is built from TRBV19 and TRBJ1-5; TRBD1 is a possible D gene (6 bases). Deletions cut 5 bases from V and 2 bases from J, with 13 bases between. There are 15 residues in the CDR3. The germline V gene encodes CDR1 LNHDA and CDR2 SQIVND (reference sequence). Written as DNA, the CDR3 is TGTGCCAGTAGTTTCCAGGCAGGGGGCAATCAGCCCCAGCATTTT. Protein: CASSFQAGGNQPQHF.

The V gene is TRBV6-5, the J gene TRBJ1-1; 11 positions agree with TRBD1. Germline V gene sequence: CDR1 MNHEY, CDR2 SVGAGI. Trimming at V came to 6 bases and at J to 5 bases, leaving 8 bases not matched to a gene. The CDR3 loop spans 15 amino acids. The CDR3: CASRGTGGGKTEAFF. CDR3 sequence (DNA): TGTGCCAGCAGGGGGACAGGGGGAGGCAAGACTGAAGCTTTCTTT.

V usage is TRBV27 and J usage is TRBJ2-1; 12 nucleotides line up with TRBD1. The germline CDR1 and CDR2 sequences are MNHEY and SMNVEV (reference sequence). CDR3 length: 17 residues. With 6 bases clipped from V and 1 base from J, the junction kept 7 bases outside the gene matches. CDR3 in amino acids: CASRPGQGAGSYNEQFF. CDR3 sequence (DNA): TGTGCCAGCAGACCGGGACAGGGGGCTGGATCCTACAATGAGCAGTTCTTC.